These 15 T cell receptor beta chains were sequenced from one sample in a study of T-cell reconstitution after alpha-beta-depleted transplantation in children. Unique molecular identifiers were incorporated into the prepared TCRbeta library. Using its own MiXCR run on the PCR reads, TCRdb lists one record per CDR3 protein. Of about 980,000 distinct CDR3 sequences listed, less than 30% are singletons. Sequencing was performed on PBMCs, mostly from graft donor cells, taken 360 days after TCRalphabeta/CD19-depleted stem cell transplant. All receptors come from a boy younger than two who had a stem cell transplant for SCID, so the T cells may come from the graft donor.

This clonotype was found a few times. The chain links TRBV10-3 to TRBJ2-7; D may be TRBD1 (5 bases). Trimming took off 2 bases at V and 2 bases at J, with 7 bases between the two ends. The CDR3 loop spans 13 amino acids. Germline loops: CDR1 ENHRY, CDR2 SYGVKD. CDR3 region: CAISETGAYEQYF. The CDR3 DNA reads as TGTGCCATCAGTGAGACAGGCGCCTACGAGCAGTACTTC.

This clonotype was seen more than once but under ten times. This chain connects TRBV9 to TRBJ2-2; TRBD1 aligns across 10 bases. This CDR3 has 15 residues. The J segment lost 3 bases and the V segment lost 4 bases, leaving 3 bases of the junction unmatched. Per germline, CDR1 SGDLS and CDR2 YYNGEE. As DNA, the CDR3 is TGTGCCAGCAGCATGACAGGGGGCGACACCGGGGAGCTGTTTTTT. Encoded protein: CASSMTGGDTGELFF.

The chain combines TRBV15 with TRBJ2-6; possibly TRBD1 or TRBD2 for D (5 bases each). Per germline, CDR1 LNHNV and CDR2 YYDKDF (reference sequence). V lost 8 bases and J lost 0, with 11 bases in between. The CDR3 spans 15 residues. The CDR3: CATGTGYSGANVLTF. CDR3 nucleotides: TGTGCCACCGGGACGGGCTACTCTGGGGCCAACGTCCTGACTTTC.

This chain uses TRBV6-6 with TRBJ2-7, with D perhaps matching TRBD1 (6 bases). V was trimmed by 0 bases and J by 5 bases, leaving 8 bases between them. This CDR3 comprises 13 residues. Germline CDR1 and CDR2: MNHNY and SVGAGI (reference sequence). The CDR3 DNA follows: TGTGCCAGCAGTTACTCGACAGGCCACGAGCAGTACTTC. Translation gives CASSYSTGHEQYF.

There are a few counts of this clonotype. The CDR3 coding sequence is TGCGCCAGCAGCCAAACGCTAGCGGGGGTAAAAGAGACCCAGTACTTC. This gives the protein CASSQTLAGVKETQYF. The genes are TRBV4-1 and TRBJ2-5, with TRBD2 identical over 10 bases. V shed 2 bases and J 3 bases; nucleotides not matched to a gene: 6. This CDR3 contains 16 residues. From germline, CDR1 is MGHRA and CDR2 YSYEKL.

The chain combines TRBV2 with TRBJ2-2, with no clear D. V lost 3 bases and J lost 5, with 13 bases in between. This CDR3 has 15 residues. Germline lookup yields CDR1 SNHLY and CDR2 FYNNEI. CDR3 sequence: CASSDRFSNTGELFF. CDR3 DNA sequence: TGTGCCAGCAGTGATCGGTTCTCTAATACCGGGGAGCTGTTTTTT.

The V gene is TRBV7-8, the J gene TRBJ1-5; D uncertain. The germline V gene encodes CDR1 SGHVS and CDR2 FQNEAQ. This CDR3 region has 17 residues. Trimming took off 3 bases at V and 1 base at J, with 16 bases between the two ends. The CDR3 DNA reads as TGTGCCAGCAGCTTTAATCGAAGGGCCGTGAGCAATCAGCCCCAGCATTTT. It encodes CASSFNRRAVSNQPQHF.

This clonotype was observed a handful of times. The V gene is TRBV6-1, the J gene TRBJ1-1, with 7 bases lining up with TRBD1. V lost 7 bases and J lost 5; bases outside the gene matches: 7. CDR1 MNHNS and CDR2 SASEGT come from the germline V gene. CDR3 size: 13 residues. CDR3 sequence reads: CASTRQGGTEAFF. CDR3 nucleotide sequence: TGTGCCAGCACCAGACAGGGCGGGACTGAAGCTTTCTTT.

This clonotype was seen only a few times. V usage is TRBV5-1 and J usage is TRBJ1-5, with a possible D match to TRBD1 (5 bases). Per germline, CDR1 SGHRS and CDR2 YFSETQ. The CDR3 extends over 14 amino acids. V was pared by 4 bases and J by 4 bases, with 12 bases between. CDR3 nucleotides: TGCGCCAGCAGCGGGGTCGGGGGGAATCAGCCCCAGCATTTT. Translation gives CASSGVGGNQPQHF.

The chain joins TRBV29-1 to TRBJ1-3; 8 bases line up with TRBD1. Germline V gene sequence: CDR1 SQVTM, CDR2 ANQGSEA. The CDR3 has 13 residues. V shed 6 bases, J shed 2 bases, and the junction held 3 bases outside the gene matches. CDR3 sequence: CSVGTGTGNTIYF. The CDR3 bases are TGCAGCGTGGGGACAGGAACTGGAAACACCATATATTTT.

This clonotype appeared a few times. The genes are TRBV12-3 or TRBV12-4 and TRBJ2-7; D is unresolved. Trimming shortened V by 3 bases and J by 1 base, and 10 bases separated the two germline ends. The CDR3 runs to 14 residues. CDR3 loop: CASSFSGYSYEQYF. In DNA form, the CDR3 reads TGTGCCAGCAGTTTTTCGGGTTATTCCTACGAGCAGTACTTC.

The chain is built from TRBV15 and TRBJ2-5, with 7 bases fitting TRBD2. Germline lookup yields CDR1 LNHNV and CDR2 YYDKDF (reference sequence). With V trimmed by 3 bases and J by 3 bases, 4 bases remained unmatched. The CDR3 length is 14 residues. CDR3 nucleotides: TGTGCCACCAGCAGGGTGCTAGCGGAAGAGACCCAGTACTTC. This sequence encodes CATSRVLAEETQYF.

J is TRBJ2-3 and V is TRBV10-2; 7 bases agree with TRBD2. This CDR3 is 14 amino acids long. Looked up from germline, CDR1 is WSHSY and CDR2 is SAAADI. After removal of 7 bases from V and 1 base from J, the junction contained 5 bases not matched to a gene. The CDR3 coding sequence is TGCGCCAGCACAAGGGACTACCGCACAGATACGCAGTATTTT. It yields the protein CASTRDYRTDTQYF.

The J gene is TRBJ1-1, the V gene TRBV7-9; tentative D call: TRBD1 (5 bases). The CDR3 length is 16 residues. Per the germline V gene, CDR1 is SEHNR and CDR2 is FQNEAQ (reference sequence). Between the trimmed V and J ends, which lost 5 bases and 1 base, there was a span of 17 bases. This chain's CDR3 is CASSVPVGVRNTEAFF. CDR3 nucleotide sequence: TGTGCCAGCAGCGTTCCCGTAGGGGTTCGGAACACTGAAGCTTTCTTT.

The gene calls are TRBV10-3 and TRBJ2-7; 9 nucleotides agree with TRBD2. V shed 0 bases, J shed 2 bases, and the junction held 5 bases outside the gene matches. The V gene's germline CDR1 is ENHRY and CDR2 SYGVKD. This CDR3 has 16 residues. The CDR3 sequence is CAISESGGGGAYEQYF. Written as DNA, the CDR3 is TGTGCCATCAGTGAGTCTGGGGGCGGGGGGGCCTACGAGCAGTACTTC.